Detailed here is one TCR beta chain. Its antigen remains unknown. The protocol was immunoSEQ multiplex PCR, while the TCRdb copy is restricted to in-frame clones and leaves out a portion. Of some 97,000 clones listed, about 88% are singletons. The ends were cut back, 3 bases at V and 0 bases at J, with 7 bases in the middle. The CDR3 totals 15 residues. Germline loops: CDR1 SGHNT, CDR2 YYREEE (reference sequence). The data stem from a study of OX40 agonist ivuxolimab in advanced cancers. General study findings and limits: More expanded clones were seen, on average, in CD8+ T cells than in CD4+. Some nonresponders likewise displayed low normalized T-cell clonal expansion.

The specimen comprised CD4+ or CD8+ T cells sorted from blood, sampled in a trial of the OX40 agonist ivuxolimab. The sequence was collected from an adult with an advanced solid tumor such as melanoma, head and neck, liver or kidney cancer. This sequence joins TRBV5-4 and TRBJ2-6; a possible D gene is TRBD1 (6 bases). DNA of the CDR3: TGTGCCAGCAGCTGGGGGCTCTCTGGGGCCAACGTCCTGACTTTC. This sequence encodes CASSWGLSGANVLTF.